This paragraph reports one T cell receptor (beta chain). This sample stems from a study of memory CD4+ T cells and cytomegalovirus serostatus. The sort gate was single viable CD3+CD4+CD8-CD45RO+ cells for memory CD4+ T cells. Donors' CMV status reflects serum IgG against pp150, pp28, p38, p52. Here immunoSEQ multiplex PCR was the method, and the copy in TCRdb shows in-frame clones only, minus some. The data contain under 50,000 clones, 75% to 80% of them seen just once; the ten biggest clones take up about 0.8%. Unmatched junction bases numbered 7, after V lost 0 bases and J lost 7 bases. Germline V gene lookup returns CDR1 SGHNT and CDR2 YYREEE (reference sequence). The CDR3 is made up of 15 amino acids.

The chain uses TRBV5-4 and TRBJ2-7, with TRBD2 matching over 10 bases. The material sequenced was memory CD4+ T cells from blood. The sequence was obtained from an adult in good health and CMV-seronegative. Here the CDR3 DNA reads TGTGCCAGCAGCTTGGAAACTAGCGGGGTTGGAGAGCAGTACTTC. This sequence encodes CASSLETSGVGEQYF.